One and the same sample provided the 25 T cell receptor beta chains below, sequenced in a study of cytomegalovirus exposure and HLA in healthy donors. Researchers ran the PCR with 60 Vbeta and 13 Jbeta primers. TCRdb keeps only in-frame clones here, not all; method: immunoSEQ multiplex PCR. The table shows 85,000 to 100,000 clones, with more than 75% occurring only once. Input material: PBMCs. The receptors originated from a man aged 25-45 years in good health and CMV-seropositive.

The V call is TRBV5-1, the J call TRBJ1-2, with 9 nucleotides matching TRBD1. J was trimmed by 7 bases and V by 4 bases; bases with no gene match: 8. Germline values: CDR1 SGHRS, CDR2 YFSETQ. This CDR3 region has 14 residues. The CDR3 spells CASSAGTGGVGYTF. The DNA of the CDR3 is TGCGCCAGCAGCGCGGGTACAGGGGGCGTTGGCTACACCTTC.

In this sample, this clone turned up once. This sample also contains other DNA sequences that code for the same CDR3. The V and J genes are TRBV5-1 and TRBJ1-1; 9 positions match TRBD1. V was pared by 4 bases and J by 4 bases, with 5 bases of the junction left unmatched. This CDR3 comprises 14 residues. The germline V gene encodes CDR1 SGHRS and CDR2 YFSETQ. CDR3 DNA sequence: TGCGCCAGCAGCCTCTCGACAGGGGGCACTGAAGCTTTCTTT. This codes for CASSLSTGGTEAFF.

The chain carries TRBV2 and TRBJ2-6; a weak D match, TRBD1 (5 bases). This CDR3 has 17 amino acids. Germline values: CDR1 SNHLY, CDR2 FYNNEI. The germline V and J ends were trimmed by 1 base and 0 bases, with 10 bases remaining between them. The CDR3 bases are TGTGCCAGCAGTGAAGGGGGCCCAAACTCTGGGGCCAACGTCCTGACTTTC. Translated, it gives CASSEGGPNSGANVLTF.

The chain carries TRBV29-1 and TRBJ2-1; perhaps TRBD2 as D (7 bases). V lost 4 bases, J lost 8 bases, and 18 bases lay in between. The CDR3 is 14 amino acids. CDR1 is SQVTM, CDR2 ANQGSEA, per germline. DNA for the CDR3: TGCAGCGTTGTTAAAGGGGGAGGGCGTCATGAGCAGTTCTTC. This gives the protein CSVVKGGGRHEQFF.

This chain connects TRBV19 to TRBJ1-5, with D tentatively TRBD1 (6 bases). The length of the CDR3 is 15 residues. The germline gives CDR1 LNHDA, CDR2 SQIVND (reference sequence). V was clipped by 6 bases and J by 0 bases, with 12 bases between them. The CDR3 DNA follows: TGTGCCAGTAGCCGAGGACAGCATAGCAATCAGCCCCAGCATTTT. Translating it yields CASSRGQHSNQPQHF.

CDR3 coding DNA: TGTGCCAGCAGCGGCTTGGACAGGGACTATGGCTACACCTTC. Amino acids: CASSGLDRDYGYTF. This chain joins TRBV5-6 and TRBJ1-2, with TRBD1 identical over 8 bases. The V gene's germline CDR1 is SGHDT and CDR2 YYEEEE. V dropped 4 bases and J dropped 3; count of bases not matched to a gene: 5. The CDR3 sequence is 14 residues long.

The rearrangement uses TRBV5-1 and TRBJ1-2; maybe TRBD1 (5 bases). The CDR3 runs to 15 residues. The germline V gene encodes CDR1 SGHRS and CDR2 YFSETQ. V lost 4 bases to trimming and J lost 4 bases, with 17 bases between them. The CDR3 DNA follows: TGCGCCAGCAGCCCAACAGGAAGATGGGGCTATGGCTACACCTTC. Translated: CASSPTGRWGYGYTF.

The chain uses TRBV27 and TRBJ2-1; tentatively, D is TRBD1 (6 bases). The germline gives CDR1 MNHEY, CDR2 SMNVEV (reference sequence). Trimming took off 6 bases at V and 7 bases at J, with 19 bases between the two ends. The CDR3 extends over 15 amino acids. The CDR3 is CASRQGSQQFNEQFF. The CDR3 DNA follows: TGTGCCAGCAGGCAGGGGTCCCAACAATTTAATGAGCAGTTCTTC.

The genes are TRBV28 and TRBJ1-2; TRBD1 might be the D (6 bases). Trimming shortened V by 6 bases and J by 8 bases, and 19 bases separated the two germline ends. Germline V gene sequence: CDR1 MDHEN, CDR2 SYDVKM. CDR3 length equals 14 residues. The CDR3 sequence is CASSLMEGGGGYTF. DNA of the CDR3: TGTGCCAGCAGCCTTATGGAAGGGGGGGGAGGCTACACCTTC.

The CDR3 DNA reads as TGTGCCAGTAGTATAGATCTACAGGAGACCCAGTACTTC. Protein product: CASSIDLQETQYF. The gene calls are TRBV19 and TRBJ2-5; unclear D gene. The germline CDR1 and CDR2 sequences are LNHDA and SQIVND (reference sequence). This CDR3 region has 13 residues. V lost 0 bases to trimming and J lost 5 bases, with 7 bases between them.

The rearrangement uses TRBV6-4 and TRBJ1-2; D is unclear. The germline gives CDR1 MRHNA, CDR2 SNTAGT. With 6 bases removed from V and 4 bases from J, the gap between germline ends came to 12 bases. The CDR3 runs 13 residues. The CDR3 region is CASRVGGGYGYTF. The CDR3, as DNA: TGTGCCAGCAGGGTGGGTGGAGGCTATGGCTACACCTTC.

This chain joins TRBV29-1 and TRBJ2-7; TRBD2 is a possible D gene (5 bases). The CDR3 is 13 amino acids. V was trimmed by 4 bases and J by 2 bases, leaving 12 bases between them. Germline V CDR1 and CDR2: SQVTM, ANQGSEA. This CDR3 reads CSVVGSNTYEQYF. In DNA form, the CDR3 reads TGCAGCGTTGTGGGGAGTAATACCTACGAGCAGTACTTC.

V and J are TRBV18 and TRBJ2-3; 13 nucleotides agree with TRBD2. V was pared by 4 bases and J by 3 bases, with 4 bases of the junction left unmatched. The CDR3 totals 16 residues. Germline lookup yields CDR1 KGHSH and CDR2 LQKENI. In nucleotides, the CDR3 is TGTGCCAGCTCACTACTAGCGGGAGGGTCGACAGATACGCAGTATTTT. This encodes CASSLLAGGSTDTQYF.

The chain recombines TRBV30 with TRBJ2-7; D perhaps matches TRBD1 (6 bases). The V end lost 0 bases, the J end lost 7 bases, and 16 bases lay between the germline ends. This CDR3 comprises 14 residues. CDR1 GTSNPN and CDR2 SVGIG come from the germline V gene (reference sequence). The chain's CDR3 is CAWSVPQVRGEQYF. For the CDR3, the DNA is TGTGCCTGGAGTGTACCACAGGTCAGGGGAGAGCAGTACTTC.

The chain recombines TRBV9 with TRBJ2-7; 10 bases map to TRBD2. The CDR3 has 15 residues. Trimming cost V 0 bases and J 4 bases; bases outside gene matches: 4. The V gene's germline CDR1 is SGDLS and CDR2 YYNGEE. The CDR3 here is CASSVGLAGVYEQYF. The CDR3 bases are TGTGCCAGCAGCGTAGGGCTAGCGGGAGTTTACGAGCAGTACTTC.

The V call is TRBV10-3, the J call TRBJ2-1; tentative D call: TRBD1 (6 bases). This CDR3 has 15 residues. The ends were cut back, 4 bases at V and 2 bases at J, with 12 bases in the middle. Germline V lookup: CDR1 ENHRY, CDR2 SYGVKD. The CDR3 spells CAISGTDSTYNEQFF. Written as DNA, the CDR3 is TGTGCCATCAGTGGGACAGATTCCACCTACAATGAGCAGTTCTTC.

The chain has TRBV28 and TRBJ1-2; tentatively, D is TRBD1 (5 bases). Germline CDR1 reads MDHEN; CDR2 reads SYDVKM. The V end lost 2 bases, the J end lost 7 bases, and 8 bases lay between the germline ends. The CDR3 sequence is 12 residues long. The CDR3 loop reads CASSLRGGGYTF. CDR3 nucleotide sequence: TGTGCCAGCAGTTTACGGGGGGGTGGCTACACCTTC.

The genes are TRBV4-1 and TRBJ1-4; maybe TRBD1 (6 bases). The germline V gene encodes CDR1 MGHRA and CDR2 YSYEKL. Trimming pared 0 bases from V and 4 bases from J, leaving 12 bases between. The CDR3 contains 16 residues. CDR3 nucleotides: TGCGCCAGCAGCCAAGAACCGGGACAACTTAATGAAAAACTGTTTTTT. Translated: CASSQEPGQLNEKLFF.

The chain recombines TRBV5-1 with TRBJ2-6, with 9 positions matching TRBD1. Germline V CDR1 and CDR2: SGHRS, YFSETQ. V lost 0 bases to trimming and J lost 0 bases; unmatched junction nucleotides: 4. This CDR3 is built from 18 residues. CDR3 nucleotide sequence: TGCGCCAGCAGCTTGGTAGGGACAGGGACCTCTGGGGCCAACGTCCTGACTTTC. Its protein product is CASSLVGTGTSGANVLTF.

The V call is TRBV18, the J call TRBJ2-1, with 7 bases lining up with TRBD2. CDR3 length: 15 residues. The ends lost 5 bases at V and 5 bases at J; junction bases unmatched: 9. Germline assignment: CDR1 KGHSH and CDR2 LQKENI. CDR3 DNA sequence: TGTGCCAGCTCAATGCTTGGGAGGGCCGACAATGAGCAGTTCTTC. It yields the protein CASSMLGRADNEQFF.

The CDR3, as DNA: TGTGCCAGCAGCTTGGCCGGGACAGCTTCCTACGAGCAGTACTTC. Encoded protein: CASSLAGTASYEQYF. The chain recombines TRBV5-6 with TRBJ2-7; TRBD1 matches at 7 bases. CDR1 and CDR2 from the germline V gene are SGHDT and YYEEEE. The CDR3 consists of 15 residues. V lost 0 bases, J lost 1 base, and 4 bases stayed unmatched.

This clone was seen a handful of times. CDR3 protein: CASSGGTAPTGELFF. As DNA, the CDR3 is TGCGCCAGCAGCGGGGGGACAGCTCCCACCGGGGAGCTGTTTTTT. J is TRBJ2-2 and V is TRBV5-1, with a possible D match to TRBD1 (7 bases). This CDR3 contains 15 residues. Germline lookup yields CDR1 SGHRS and CDR2 YFSETQ. The germline V and J ends were trimmed by 4 bases and 4 bases, with 14 bases remaining between them.

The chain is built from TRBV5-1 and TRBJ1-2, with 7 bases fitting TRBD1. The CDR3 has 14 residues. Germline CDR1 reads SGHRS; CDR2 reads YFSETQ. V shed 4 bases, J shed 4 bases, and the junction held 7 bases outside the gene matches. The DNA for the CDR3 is TGCGCCAGCAGCCCCGGACAGGACCCCTATGGCTACACCTTC. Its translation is CASSPGQDPYGYTF.

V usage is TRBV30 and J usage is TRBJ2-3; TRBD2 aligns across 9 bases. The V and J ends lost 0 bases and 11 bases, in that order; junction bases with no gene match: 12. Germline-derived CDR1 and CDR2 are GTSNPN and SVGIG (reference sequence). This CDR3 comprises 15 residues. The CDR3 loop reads CAWSVSVAGEGGQYF. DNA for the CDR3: TGTGCCTGGAGTGTATCGGTAGCGGGAGAGGGGGGGCAGTATTTT.

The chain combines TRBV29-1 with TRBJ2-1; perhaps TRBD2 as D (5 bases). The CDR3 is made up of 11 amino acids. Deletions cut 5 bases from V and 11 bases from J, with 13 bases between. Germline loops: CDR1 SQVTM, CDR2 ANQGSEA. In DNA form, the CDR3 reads TGCAGCGTTCGGACTGGATTGAAGCAGTTCTTC. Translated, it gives CSVRTGLKQFF.